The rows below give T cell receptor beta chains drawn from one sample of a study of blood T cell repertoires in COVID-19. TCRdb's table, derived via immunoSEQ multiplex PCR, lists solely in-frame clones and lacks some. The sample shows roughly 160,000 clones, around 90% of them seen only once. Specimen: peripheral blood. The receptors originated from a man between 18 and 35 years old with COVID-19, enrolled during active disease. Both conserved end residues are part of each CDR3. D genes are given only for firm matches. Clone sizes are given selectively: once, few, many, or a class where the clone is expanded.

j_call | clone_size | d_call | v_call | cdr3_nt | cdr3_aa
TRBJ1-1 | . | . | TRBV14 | TGTGCCAGCAGCCAAGTCAGGGGCGGTGAAGCTTTCTTT | CASSQVRGGEAFF
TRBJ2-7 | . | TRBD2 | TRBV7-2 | TGTGCCAGCAGCTTCGGACTAGGAGTCTACGAGCAGTACTTC | CASSFGLGVYEQYF
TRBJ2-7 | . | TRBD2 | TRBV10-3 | TGTGCCATCAGAGGGACTAGCGCGAGCTCCTACGAGCAGTACTTC | CAIRGTSASSYEQYF
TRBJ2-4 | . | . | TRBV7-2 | TGTGCCAGCAGCTTAGAAGTAGGGCGGGTTCAGTACTTC | CASSLEVGRVQYF
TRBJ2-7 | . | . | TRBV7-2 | TGTGCCAGCAGCTTAGTCGCGGACTACGAGCAGTACTTC | CASSLVADYEQYF
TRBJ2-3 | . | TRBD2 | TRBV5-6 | TGTGCCAGCAGCCCGCACCTAGCGGAGATACACCGCACAGATACGCAGTATTTT | CASSPHLAEIHRTDTQYF
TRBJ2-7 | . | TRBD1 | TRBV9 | TGTGCCAGCAGCAGGGACAGGTTTTCCTACGAGCAGTACTTC | CASSRDRFSYEQYF
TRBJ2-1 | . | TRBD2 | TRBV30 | TGTGCCTGGAGTGGGACTAGCGGGACTCTAGACAATGAGCAGTTCTTC | CAWSGTSGTLDNEQFF
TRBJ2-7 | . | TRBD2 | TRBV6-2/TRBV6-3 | TGTGCCAGCAGTACCGCCACTAGCGGGAGGTCTTTCTACGAGCAGTACTTC | CASSTATSGRSFYEQYF
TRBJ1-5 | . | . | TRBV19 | TGTGCCAGTAGTATTGCCAGACAGGAAGGTTGGGGTCAGCCCCAGCATTTT | CASSIARQEGWGQPQHF
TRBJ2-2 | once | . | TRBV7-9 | TGTGCCAGCAGCGCCCCGAGCGGTCTGAACACCGGGGAGCTGTTTTTT | CASSAPSGLNTGELFF
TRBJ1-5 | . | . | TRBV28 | TGTGCCAGCAGTTTGCTTGAGTATAGCAATCAGCCCCAGCATTTT | CASSLLEYSNQPQHF
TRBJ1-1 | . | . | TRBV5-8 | TGTGCCAGCAGCTTTCTTCGACTGCTGAACACTGAAGCTTTCTTT | CASSFLRLLNTEAFF
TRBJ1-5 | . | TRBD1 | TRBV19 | TGTGCCAGTAGTATCGACGACAGGGGAGGTGGGTCCCAGCATTTT | CASSIDDRGGGSQHF
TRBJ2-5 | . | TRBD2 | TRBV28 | TGTGCCAGCAGTTTCGGTGGGGGGGTCCTCTCGACGGAGACCCAGTACTTC | CASSFGGGVLSTETQYF
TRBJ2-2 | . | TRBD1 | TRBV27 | TGTGCCAGCAGCCTACAGGGGAACAGCGGGGAGCTGTTTTTT | CASSLQGNSGELFF